This TCR beta chain was observed in a study of spatial heterogeneity in lung cancer. Notes on the study in general: Expanded intratumoral alpha and beta TCR counts tracked tumor mutation counts.

The table lists this clonotype with many counts. Its specificity is unknown. In a library made to pick up alpha chains, this beta chain is a stray read with a size that means little. V was trimmed by 6 bases and J by 0 bases, leaving 8 bases between them. The V gene's germline CDR1 is MNHNS and CDR2 SASEGT. The CDR3 is 13 residues long. Time point in this sample: sample taken at primary tumor resection. All TCR cDNA molecules were individually tagged with a unique molecular identifier. MiXCR, run by TCRdb on the 5' RACE reads, gives a single entry per CDR3 protein. This table holds around 7,000 distinct CDR3 sequences, more than 13% found once.

Here the sequenced sample was lung tumor tissue, taken at surgery. V and J are TRBV6-1 and TRBJ1-1; D remains ambiguous. This receptor was obtained from a female donor with early-stage non-small cell lung cancer. CDR3 DNA sequence: TGTGCCAGCAGGGTTCTAGTGAACACTGAAGCTTTCTTT. It translates to CASRVLVNTEAFF.